This T cell receptor beta chain originates from a study of T cells of healthy individuals. In TCRdb, the 5' RACE reads were re-called with MiXCR into one record per CDR3 protein. The profile shows fewer than 75,000 distinct CDR3 sequences, 15% to 20% of them singletons. J gave up 4 bases and V 6 bases, and 7 bases lay outside the gene matches. This CDR3 is 14 amino acids long. Germline CDR1 MNHEY, CDR2 SVGAGI. The sequence derives from a human donor in good health. This chain links TRBV6-5 with TRBJ2-7, with TRBD1 identical over 9 bases. This chain's CDR3 is CASRIGTGNYEQYF. The CDR3 DNA follows: TGTGCCAGCAGAATAGGGACAGGGAATTACGAGCAGTACTTC.